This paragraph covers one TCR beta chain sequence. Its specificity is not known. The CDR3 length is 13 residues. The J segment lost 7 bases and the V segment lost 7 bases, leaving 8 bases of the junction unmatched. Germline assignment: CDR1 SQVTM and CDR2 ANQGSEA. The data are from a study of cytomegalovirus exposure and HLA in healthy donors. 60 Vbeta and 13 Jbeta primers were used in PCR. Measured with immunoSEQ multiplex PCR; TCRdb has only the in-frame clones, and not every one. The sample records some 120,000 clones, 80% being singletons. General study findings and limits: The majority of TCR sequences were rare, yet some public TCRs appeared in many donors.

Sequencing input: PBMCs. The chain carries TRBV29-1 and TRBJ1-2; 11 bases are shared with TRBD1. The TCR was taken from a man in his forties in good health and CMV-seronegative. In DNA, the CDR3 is TGCAGCGCCGGACAGGGGGCGCAGGGTGGCTACACCTTC. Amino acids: CSAGQGAQGGYTF.